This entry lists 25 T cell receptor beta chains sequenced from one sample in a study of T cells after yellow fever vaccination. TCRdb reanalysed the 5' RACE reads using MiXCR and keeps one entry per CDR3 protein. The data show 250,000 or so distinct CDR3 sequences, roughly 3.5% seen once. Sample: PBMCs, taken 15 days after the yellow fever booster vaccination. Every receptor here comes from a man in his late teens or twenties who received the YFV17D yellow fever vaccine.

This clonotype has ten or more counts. The CDR3 loop reads CASSQGLTGSATEAFF. Here the CDR3 DNA reads TGCGCCAGCAGCCAAGGCCTGACAGGGTCCGCCACTGAAGCTTTCTTT. V is TRBV4-3 and J is TRBJ1-1; TRBD1 matches 7 bases. The CDR3 spans 16 residues. From germline, CDR1 is LGHNA and CDR2 YSLEER. The trim removed 1 base at V and 4 bases at J, leaving 9 bases unmatched.

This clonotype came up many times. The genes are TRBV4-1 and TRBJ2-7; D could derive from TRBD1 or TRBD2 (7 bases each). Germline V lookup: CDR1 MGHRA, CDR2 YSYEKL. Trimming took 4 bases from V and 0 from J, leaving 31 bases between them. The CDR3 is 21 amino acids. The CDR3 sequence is CASSLTGAGESYQTSSYEQYF. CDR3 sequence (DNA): TGCGCCAGCAGCCTCACAGGGGCGGGGGAGTCCTACCAGACGAGCTCCTACGAGCAGTACTTC.

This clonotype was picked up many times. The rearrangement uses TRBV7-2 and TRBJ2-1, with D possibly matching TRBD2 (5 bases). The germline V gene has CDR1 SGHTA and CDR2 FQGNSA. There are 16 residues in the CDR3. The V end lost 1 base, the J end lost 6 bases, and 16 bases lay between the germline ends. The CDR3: CASSLVFLSRANEQFF. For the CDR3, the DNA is TGTGCCAGCAGCTTAGTTTTCCTCTCGCGGGCCAATGAGCAGTTCTTC.

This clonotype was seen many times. The CDR3 loop reads CASSLQEAYEQYF. The DNA of the CDR3 is TGTGCCAGCAGCTTGCAGGAGGCCTACGAGCAGTACTTC. This chain connects TRBV7-6 to TRBJ2-7, with D possibly being TRBD2 (5 bases). The CDR3 sequence is 13 residues long. Trimming took off 3 bases at V and 2 bases at J, with 8 bases between the two ends. The germline V gene encodes CDR1 SGHVS and CDR2 FNYEAQ.

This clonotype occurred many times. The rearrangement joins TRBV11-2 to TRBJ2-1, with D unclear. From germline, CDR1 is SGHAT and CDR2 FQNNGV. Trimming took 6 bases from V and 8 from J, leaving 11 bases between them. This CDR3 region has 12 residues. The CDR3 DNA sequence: TGTGCCAGCAGGCTTAGCAGTGATGAGCAGTTCTTC. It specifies CASRLSSDEQFF.

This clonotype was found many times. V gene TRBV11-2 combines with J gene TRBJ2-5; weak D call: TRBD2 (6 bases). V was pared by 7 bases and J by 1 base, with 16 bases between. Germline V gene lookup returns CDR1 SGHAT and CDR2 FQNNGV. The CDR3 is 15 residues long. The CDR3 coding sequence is TGTGCCAGCAACTCCGGAGGGGCGCCCCAAGAGACCCAGTACTTC. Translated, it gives CASNSGGAPQETQYF.

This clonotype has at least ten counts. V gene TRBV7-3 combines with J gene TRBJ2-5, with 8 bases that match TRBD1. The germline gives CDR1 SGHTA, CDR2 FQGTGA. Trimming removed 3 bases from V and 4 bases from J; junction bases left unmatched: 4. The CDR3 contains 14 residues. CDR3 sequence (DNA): TGTGCCAGCAGCTTCGGAGACAGGGGAGAGACCCAGTACTTC. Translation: CASSFGDRGETQYF. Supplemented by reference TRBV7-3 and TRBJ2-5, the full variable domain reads GAGVSQTPSNKVTEKGKYVELRCDPISGHTALYWYRQSLGQGPEFLIYFQGTGAADDSGLPNDRFFAVRPEGSVSTLKIQRTERGDSAVYLCASSFGDRGETQYFGPGTRLLVL.

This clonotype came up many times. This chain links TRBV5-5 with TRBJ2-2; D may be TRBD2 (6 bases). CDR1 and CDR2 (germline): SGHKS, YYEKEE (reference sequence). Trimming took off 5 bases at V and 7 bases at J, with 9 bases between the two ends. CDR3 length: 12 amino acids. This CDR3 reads CASSLGGGELFF. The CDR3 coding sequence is TGTGCCAGCAGTCTGGGGGGCGGGGAGCTGTTTTTT.

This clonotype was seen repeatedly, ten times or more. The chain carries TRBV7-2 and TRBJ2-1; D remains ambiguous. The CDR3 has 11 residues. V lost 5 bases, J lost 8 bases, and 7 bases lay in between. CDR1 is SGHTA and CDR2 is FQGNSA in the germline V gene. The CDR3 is CASSRGDEQFF. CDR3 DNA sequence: TGTGCCAGCAGCCGAGGCGATGAGCAGTTCTTC.

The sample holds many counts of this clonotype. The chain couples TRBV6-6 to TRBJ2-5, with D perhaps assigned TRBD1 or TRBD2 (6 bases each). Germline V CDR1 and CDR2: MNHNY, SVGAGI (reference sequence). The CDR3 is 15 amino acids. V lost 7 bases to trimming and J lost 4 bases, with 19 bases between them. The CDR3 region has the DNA TGTGCCAGCACCCAGGTTAGGGGGGCAGGAGAGACCCAGTACTTC. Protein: CASTQVRGAGETQYF.

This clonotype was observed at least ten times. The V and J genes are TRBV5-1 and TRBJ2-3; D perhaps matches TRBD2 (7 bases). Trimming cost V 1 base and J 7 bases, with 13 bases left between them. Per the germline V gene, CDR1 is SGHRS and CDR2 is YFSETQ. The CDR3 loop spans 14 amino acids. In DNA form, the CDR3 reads TGCGCCAGCAGCTTGAAGGGGGGGTTAAATACGCAGTATTTT. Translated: CASSLKGGLNTQYF.

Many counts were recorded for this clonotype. CDR3 in DNA: TGCAGTGCTAGAGATCTGGGTGGAAACACCATATATTTT. Amino acids: CSARDLGGNTIYF. The J gene is TRBJ1-3, the V gene TRBV20-1; D is unresolved. Germline loops: CDR1 DFQATT, CDR2 SNEGSKA (reference sequence). V lost 0 bases, J lost 3 bases, and 6 bases lay in between. The CDR3 is 13 residues long.

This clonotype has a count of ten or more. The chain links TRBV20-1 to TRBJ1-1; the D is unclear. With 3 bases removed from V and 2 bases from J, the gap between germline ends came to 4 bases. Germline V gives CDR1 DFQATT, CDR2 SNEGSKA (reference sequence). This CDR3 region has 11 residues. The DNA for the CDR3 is TGCAGTGCTAGGTCTAACACTGAAGCTTTCTTT. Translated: CSARSNTEAFF.

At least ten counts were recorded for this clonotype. The CDR3 DNA follows: TGCAGCGTTGTAAGGCAGGGAAGGGGAGCCTATGGCTACACCTTC. Translated, it gives CSVVRQGRGAYGYTF. J is TRBJ1-2 and V is TRBV29-1; perhaps TRBD1 as D (5 bases). V was clipped by 4 bases and J by 4 bases, with 19 bases between them. This CDR3 region has 15 residues. Per the germline V gene, CDR1 is SQVTM and CDR2 is ANQGSEA.

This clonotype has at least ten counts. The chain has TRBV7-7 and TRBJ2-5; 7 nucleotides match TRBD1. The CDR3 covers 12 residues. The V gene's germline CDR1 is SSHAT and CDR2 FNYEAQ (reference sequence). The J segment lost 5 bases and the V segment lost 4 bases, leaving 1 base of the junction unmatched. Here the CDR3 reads CASSSQGETQYF. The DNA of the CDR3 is TGTGCCAGCAGCTCACAGGGGGAGACCCAGTACTTC.

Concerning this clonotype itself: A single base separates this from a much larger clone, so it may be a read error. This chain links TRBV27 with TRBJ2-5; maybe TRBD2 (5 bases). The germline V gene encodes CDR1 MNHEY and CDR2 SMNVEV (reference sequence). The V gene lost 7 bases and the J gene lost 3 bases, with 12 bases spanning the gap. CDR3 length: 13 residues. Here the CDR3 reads CASNEAGEETQYF. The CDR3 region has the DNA TGTGCCAGCAATGAGGCCGGGGAAGAGACCCAGTACTTC.

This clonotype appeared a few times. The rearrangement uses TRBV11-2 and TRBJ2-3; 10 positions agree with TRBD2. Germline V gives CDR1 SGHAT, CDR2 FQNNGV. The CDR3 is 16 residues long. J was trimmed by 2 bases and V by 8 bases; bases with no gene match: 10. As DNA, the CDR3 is TGTGCCAGCGCCTCCGATAGCGGGGGGTTCACAGATACGCAGTATTTT. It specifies CASASDSGGFTDTQYF.

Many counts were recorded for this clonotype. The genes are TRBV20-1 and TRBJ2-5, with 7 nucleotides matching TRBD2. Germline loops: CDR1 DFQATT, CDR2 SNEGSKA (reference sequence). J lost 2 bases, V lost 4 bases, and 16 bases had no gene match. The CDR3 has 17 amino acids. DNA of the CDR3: TGCAGTGCTAAGTGGGTTATGGGTCGGGGGGAACAAGAGACCCAGTACTTC. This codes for CSAKWVMGRGEQETQYF.

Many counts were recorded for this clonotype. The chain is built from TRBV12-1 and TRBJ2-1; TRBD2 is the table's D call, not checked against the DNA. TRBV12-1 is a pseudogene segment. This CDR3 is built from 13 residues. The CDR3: CASGPSGDDEQFF. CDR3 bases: TGTGCCAGCGGACCGAGCGGGGACGATGAGCAGTTCTTC.

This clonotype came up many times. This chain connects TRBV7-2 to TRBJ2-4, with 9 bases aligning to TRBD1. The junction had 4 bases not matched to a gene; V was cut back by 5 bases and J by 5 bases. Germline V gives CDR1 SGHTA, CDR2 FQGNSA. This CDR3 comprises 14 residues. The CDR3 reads CASSKDRGQNIQYF. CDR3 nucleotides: TGTGCCAGCAGCAAGGACAGGGGACAAAACATTCAGTACTTC. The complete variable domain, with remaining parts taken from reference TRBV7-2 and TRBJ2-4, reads GAGVSQSPSNKVTEKGKDVELRCDPISGHTALYWYRQSLGQGLEFLIYFQGNSAPDKSGLPSDRFSAERTGGSVSTLTIQRTQQEDSAVYLCASSKDRGQNIQYFGAGTRLSVL.

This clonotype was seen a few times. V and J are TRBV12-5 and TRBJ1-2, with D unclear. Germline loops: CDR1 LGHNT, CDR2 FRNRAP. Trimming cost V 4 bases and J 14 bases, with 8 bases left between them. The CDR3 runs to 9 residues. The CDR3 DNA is TGTGCTAGTGGTTCCCCCCCGACCTTC. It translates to CASGSPPTF.

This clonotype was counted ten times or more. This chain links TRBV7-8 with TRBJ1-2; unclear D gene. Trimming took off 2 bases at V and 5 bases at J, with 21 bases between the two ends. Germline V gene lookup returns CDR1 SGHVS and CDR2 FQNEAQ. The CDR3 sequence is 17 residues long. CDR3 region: CASSLWRTQNTRYGYTF. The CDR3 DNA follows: TGTGCCAGCAGCTTATGGCGGACTCAAAATACGCGGTATGGCTACACCTTC.

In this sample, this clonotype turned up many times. The CDR3 spells CASSPTGVGNQPQHF. In DNA, the CDR3 is TGTGCCAGCTCACCGACAGGTGTGGGCAATCAGCCCCAGCATTTT. The rearrangement uses TRBV18 and TRBJ1-5; perhaps TRBD1 as D (6 bases). The V end was cut by 3 bases, the J end by 2 bases, with 11 bases between. The length of the CDR3 is 15 residues. Germline values: CDR1 KGHSH, CDR2 LQKENI.

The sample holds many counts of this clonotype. CDR3 sequence reads: CASSSNPAGGTDTQYF. The CDR3 bases are TGTGCCAGCAGTTCCAATCCAGCGGGGGGTACAGATACGCAGTATTTT. The chain combines TRBV6-5 with TRBJ2-3; 9 bases fit TRBD2. This CDR3 contains 16 residues. The germline V gene has CDR1 MNHEY and CDR2 SVGAGI. V shed 4 bases, J shed 3 bases, and the junction held 8 bases outside the gene matches.

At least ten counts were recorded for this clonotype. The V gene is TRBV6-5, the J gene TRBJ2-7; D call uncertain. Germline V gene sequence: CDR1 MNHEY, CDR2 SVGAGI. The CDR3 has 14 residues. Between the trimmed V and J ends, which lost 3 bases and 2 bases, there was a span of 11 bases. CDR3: CASSYSLGPYEQYF. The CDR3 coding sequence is TGTGCCAGCAGTTATTCCCTGGGCCCCTACGAGCAGTACTTC.